The 5 T cell receptor beta chains below come from one sample, sequenced in a study of T-cell reconstitution after alpha-beta-depleted transplantation in children. Unique molecular identifiers were incorporated into the prepared TCRbeta library. TCRdb re-analysed the PCR reads in MiXCR, keeping a single row per CDR3 protein. The sample has about 980,000 distinct CDR3 sequences; about 29% are singletons. The source was PBMCs, mostly from graft donor cells, collected 360 days after TCRalphabeta/CD19-depleted stem cell transplant. The receptors originated from a boy younger than two who had a stem cell transplant for SCID, so the T cells may come from the graft donor.

V and J are TRBV12-3 or TRBV12-4 and TRBJ1-1; D unclear. The CDR3 covers 14 residues. Trimming removed 3 bases at V and 3 bases at J, with 11 bases between. For the CDR3, the DNA is TGTGCCAGCAGTTTCGGGCAGTTGTACACTGAAGCTTTCTTT. This encodes CASSFGQLYTEAFF.

This clonotype has more than one count but fewer than ten. The rearrangement links TRBV24-1 to TRBJ2-7; 8 bases match TRBD1. The CDR3 length is 16 residues. Germline V gene data show CDR1 as KGHDR and CDR2 as SFDVKD. J lost 3 bases, V lost 2 bases, and 8 bases had no gene match. The CDR3 loop is CATSDYEDRALYEQYF. CDR3 bases: TGTGCCACCAGTGATTACGAGGACAGGGCTCTCTACGAGCAGTACTTC.

V is TRBV5-1 and J is TRBJ2-3; a possible D gene is TRBD2 (5 bases). The ends were cut back, 4 bases at V and 5 bases at J, with 11 bases in the middle. The CDR3 is 13 residues long. The germline CDR1 and CDR2 sequences are SGHRS and YFSETQ. The chain's CDR3 is CASSQELVDTQYF. CDR3 in DNA: TGCGCCAGCAGCCAGGAACTAGTAGATACGCAGTATTTT.

The gene calls are TRBV12-3 or TRBV12-4 and TRBJ1-1; no clear D. There are 13 residues in the CDR3. The V end lost 7 bases, the J end lost 3 bases, and 12 bases lay between the germline ends. The CDR3 coding sequence is TGTGCCAGCATTCCCGGCAGAGACACTGAAGCTTTCTTT. This codes for CASIPGRDTEAFF.

This clonotype was recorded a few times. The chain joins TRBV6-2 or TRBV6-3 to TRBJ2-1, with TRBD2 identical over 7 bases. The CDR3 length is 13 residues. CDR1 MNHEY and CDR2 SVGEGT come from the germline V gene. Trimming at V came to 5 bases and at J to 3 bases, leaving 1 base not matched to a gene. The CDR3 sequence is CASSGDYYNEQFF. In DNA form, the CDR3 reads TGTGCCAGCAGTGGGGACTACTACAATGAGCAGTTCTTC.